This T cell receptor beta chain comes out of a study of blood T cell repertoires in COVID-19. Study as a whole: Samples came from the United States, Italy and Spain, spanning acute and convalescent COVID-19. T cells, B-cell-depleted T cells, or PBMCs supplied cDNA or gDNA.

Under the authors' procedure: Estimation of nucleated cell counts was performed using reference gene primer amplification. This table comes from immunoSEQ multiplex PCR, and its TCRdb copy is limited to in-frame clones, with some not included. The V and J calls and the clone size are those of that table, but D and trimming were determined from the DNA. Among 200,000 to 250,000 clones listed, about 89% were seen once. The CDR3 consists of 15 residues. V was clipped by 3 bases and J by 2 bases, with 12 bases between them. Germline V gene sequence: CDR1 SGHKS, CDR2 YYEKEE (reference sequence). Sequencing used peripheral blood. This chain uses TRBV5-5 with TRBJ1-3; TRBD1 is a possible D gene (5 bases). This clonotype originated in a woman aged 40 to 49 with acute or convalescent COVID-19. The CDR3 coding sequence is TGTGCCAGCAGCTCTTCGGGACTTCCTGGAAACACCATATATTTT. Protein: CASSSSGLPGNTIYF.